This T cell receptor (beta chain) stems from a study of T cell repertoires in cytomegalovirus infection. Points from the study as a whole: Totalled public TCR beta family frequency picked out people who carried CMV plus the relevant HLA.

J lost 4 bases, V lost 6 bases, and 7 bases had no gene match. CDR3 length: 15 residues. Germline V gene data show CDR1 as SGDLS and CDR2 as YYNGEE. TCRdb re-derived calls from the reads in MiXCR, one entry per CDR3 protein. The repertoire consists of some 940,000 distinct CDR3 sequences, with around a third occurring once and the leading ten covering around 15%. As to this clonotype: Its matching antigen is unknown.

This rearrangement joins TRBV9 to TRBJ2-1; 10 positions match TRBD2. The receptor comes from a human donor in good health (CMV status not recorded). Some clones in this sample may be carry-over from other donors' samples. The sample here was cultured CD8+ T cells from PBMCs, taken from culture after CMV antigen stimulation. The DNA of the CDR3 is TGTGCCAGCACCATAGGACTAGCGGATTACAATGAGCAGTTCTTC. Translated: CASTIGLADYNEQFF.